These 5 T cell receptor beta chains came from one sample sequenced in a study of cytomegalovirus exposure and HLA in healthy donors. Primers: 60 Vbeta forward and 13 Jbeta reverse. The table came from immunoSEQ multiplex PCR; TCRdb's copy has only in-frame clones and leaves some out. Of about 160,000 clones listed, over 80% are singletons. Material for sequencing was PBMCs. The receptor set was obtained from a boy aged 2 to 10 in good health and CMV-seronegative.

In this sample, this clone turned up a few times. The chain uses TRBV9 and TRBJ2-1, with 7 positions matching TRBD2. The CDR3 is made up of 15 amino acids. Germline assignment: CDR1 SGDLS and CDR2 YYNGEE. J was trimmed by 4 bases and V by 0 bases; bases with no gene match: 4. CDR3 sequence (DNA): TGTGCCAGCAGCGTAGTGGGGGGGGGTTACAATGAGCAGTTCTTC. Residues: CASSVVGGGYNEQFF.

V and J are TRBV10-3 and TRBJ2-1; 8 nucleotides align to TRBD2. V was pared by 8 bases and J by 7 bases, with 10 bases of the junction left unmatched. This CDR3 region has 14 residues. Germline V gene lookup returns CDR1 ENHRY and CDR2 SYGVKD. The CDR3 region is CAISGVAGFNEQFF. CDR3 sequence (DNA): TGTGCCATCTCTGGGGTAGCGGGGTTTAATGAGCAGTTCTTC.

This sequence joins TRBV6-1 and TRBJ2-7; a weak D match, TRBD1 (5 bases). Germline V gene data show CDR1 as MNHNS and CDR2 as SASEGT. Trimming cost V 2 bases and J 6 bases, with 8 bases left between them. The CDR3 length is 12 residues. CDR3 sequence (DNA): TGTGCCAGCAGTGAATATCAGGGCGAGCAGTACGTC. Amino acids: CASSEYQGEQYV.

V gene TRBV5-6 combines with J gene TRBJ2-7, with 7 nucleotides matching TRBD2. This CDR3 comprises 17 residues. Germline V gene sequence: CDR1 SGHDT, CDR2 YYEEEE. V gave up 0 bases and J gave up 0 bases; unmatched junction bases: 9. This CDR3 reads CASSLARSSGNSYEQYF. CDR3 DNA sequence: TGTGCCAGCAGCTTGGCACGGTCCAGCGGGAACTCCTACGAGCAGTACTTC.

This chain connects TRBV11-2 to TRBJ2-7, with unresolved D. The CDR3 totals 15 residues. Per the germline V gene, CDR1 is SGHAT and CDR2 is FQNNGV. V was pared by 1 base and J by 5 bases, with 15 bases between. DNA for the CDR3: TGTGCCAGCAGCTTAGGTTCATCCCGGTTACACGAGCAGTACTTC. Translating gives CASSLGSSRLHEQYF.